This T cell receptor beta chain was captured by sequencing in a study of blood T cells in healthy people across ages. Study-wide points: Older individuals had lower TCR beta diversity per million T cells (the decline was roughly linear).

This clonotype was detected a few times. Its antigen is still unknown. Combining a sample-barcoded 5' primer with a J-beta primer mix, a second PCR ran for roughly 6 to 12 cycles. TCRdb recomputed calls from the 5' RACE reads with MiXCR, one row per CDR3 protein. Here the sample spans around 1,500,000 distinct CDR3 sequences, roughly 27% being singletons. Germline assignment: CDR1 SGHTA and CDR2 FQGNSA. Trimming took 4 bases from V and 1 from J, leaving 14 bases between them. The CDR3 has 16 residues. The sequence derives from a woman between 25 and 40 years old in good health. Sequenced input: blood. This rearrangement joins TRBV7-2 to TRBJ2-1; unclear D gene. CDR3 coding DNA: TGTGCCAGCAGCTCGGAGATAAAACCATCCTACAATGAGCAGTTCTTC. It encodes CASSSEIKPSYNEQFF.